This paragraph reports one T cell receptor beta chain. Trimming left V 6 bases short and J 4 bases short, with 6 bases between. The CDR3 extends over 11 amino acids. Clones were read by immunoSEQ multiplex PCR, and TCRdb kept only the in-frame ones, dropping some. The table shows some 150,000 clones, with about 90% occurring only once. This sample stems from a study of control samples from healthy donors and cancer patients. The chain employs TRBV12-3 or TRBV12-4 and TRBJ1-2; no definite D call. The sequence was obtained from a man between 18 and 35 years old in good health. The sequenced sample was blood. CDR3 sequence (DNA): TGTGCCAGCAGCGAACGCTATGGCTACACCTTC. This translates into CASSERYGYTF.